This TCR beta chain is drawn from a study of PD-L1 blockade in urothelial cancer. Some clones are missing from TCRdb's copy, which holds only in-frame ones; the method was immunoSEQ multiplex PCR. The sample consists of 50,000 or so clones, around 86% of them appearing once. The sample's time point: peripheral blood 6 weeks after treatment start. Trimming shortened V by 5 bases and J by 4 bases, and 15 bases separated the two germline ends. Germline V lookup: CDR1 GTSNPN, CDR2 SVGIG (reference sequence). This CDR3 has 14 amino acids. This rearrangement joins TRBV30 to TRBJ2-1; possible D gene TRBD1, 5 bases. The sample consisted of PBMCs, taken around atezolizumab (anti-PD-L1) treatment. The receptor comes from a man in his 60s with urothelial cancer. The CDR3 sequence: CAWATLGLYNEQFF. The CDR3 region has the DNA TGTGCCTGGGCGACCTTGGGGCTATACAATGAGCAGTTCTTC.